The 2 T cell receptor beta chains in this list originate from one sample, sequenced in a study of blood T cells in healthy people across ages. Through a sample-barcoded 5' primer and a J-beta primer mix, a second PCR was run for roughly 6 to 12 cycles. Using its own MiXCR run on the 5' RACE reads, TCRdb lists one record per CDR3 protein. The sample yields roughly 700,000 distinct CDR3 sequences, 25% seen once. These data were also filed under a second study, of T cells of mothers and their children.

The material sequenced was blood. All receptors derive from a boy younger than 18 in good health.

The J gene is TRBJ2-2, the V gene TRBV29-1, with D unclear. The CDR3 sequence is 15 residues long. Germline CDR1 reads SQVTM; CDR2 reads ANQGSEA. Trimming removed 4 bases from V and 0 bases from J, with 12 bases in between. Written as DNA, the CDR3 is TGCAGCGTTGGATTCAGCAACCCGAACACCGGGGAGCTGTTTTTT. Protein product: CSVGFSNPNTGELFF.

CDR3 nucleotide sequence: TGCAGCGTTAGGACAGGGGGCTCGGGTAATGAGCAGTTCTTC. Translation: CSVRTGGSGNEQFF. The rearrangement uses TRBV29-1 and TRBJ2-1, with TRBD1 identical over 11 bases. With V trimmed by 5 bases and J by 7 bases, 7 bases remained unmatched. This CDR3 region has 14 residues. Germline CDR1 SQVTM, CDR2 ANQGSEA.